This T cell receptor beta chain was observed in a study of CD8 T cells in ankylosing spondylitis. Study-level findings and limits: Reportedly, disease-linked clones are significantly enriched in ankylosing spondylitis patients' matched synovial fluid.

The authors made TCR beta libraries by quantitative 5'-RACE with molecular barcodes. TCRdb recomputed calls from the 5' RACE reads with MiXCR, one row per CDR3 protein. This sample has about 36,000 distinct CDR3 sequences; 4.5% to 6% occur once, and the top ten carry about 12%. Unmatched junction bases numbered 12, after V lost 4 bases and J lost 3 bases. CDR3 length equals 18 residues. Germline CDR1 DFQATT, CDR2 SNEGSKA (reference sequence). This clonotype was picked up many times. As yet, its antigen is unknown. The specimen was blood, either unsorted or a sorted T cell fraction (not recorded which). The rearrangement uses TRBV20-1 and TRBJ2-3; 14 positions agree with TRBD2. This TCR was recovered from a male donor with ankylosing spondylitis or in good health (not recorded which). The CDR3 region is CSATRTSGGPAKTDTQYF. The CDR3 DNA reads as TGCAGTGCTACCCGGACTAGCGGGGGGCCCGCGAAAACAGATACGCAGTATTTT.